The rows below give T cell receptor beta chains drawn from one sample of a study of blood T cells in healthy people across ages. Each CDR3 protein is one row after TCRdb ran MiXCR on the 5' RACE reads. In the table there are about 620,000 distinct CDR3 sequences, approximately 52% of which are singletons. The sequencing sample was made of blood. Every receptor here comes from a woman at least 80 years old in good health. Each CDR3 is given with its conserved first and last residue. A D gene is named only where the DNA matches it firmly. Clone size is shown for a subset of rows, as once, few, many or a class of expanded clone.

length,J,size,D,V,DNA,CDR3
14,TRBJ2-5,-,TRBD2,TRBV20-1,TGCAGTGCTAGCTCCGCGGGAGCGGCAGAGACCCAGTACTTC,CSASSAGAAETQYF
13,TRBJ2-5,-,TRBD2,TRBV20-1,TGCAGTGCTAGAAGCACTAGCGGTGAGACCCAGTACTTC,CSARSTSGETQYF
14,TRBJ2-7,many,-,TRBV7-9,TGTGCCAGCAGCTCGACAGCAGGGTTCCACGAGCAGTACTTC,CASSSTAGFHEQYF
20,TRBJ2-3,-,-,TRBV12-3/TRBV12-4,TGTGCCAGCAGCTCAGGTCGCTTGGCGGACAGACAATTTAGCACAGATACGCAGTATTTT,CASSSGRLADRQFSTDTQYF
13,TRBJ1-5,many,-,TRBV20-1,TGCAGTGCTACGATCGGACCGGATCAGCCCCAGCATTTT,CSATIGPDQPQHF
14,TRBJ2-1,few,-,TRBV2,TGTGCCAGCCTACGTGACACCCCTTACAATGAGCAGTTCTTC,CASLRDTPYNEQFF
14,TRBJ2-7,-,-,TRBV20-1,TGCAGTGCTAGAGACTTAGGAGGGGGCTACGAGCAGTACTTC,CSARDLGGGYEQYF
15,TRBJ2-5,-,-,TRBV4-1,TGCGCCAGCAGCCAAGACCCCGGGAGTACAGAGACCCAGTACTTC,CASSQDPGSTETQYF
12,TRBJ2-7,-,-,TRBV29-1,TGCAGCGTGGGGACGGGAGCCTACGAGCAGTACTTC,CSVGTGAYEQYF
14,TRBJ1-6,-,-,TRBV6-6,TGTGCCAGCAGTTACGGGATAGATAATTCACCCCTCCACTTT,CASSYGIDNSPLHF
15,TRBJ2-2,-,-,TRBV12-3/TRBV12-4,TGTGCCAGCAGCAGAACGGGGGCTGGAACCGGGGAGCTGTTTTTT,CASSRTGAGTGELFF
15,TRBJ2-7,-,TRBD1,TRBV15,TGTGCCACCAGCAGAAGACAGGGTAGTTCGTACGAGCAGTACTTC,CATSRRQGSSYEQYF
14,TRBJ1-2,-,-,TRBV16,TGTGCCAGCAGCCAAGGTCCGACCTATGCTGGCTACACCTTC,CASSQGPTYAGYTF
15,TRBJ2-7,-,-,TRBV27,TGTGCCAGCAGTCTAATGGGGGGACAGTACTACGAGCAGTACTTC,CASSLMGGQYYEQYF
16,TRBJ2-2,-,TRBD2,TRBV6-6,TGCGCCAGCAGCCTAGGGACTAGCGGGGCCACCGGGGAGCTGTTTTTT,CASSLGTSGATGELFF
13,TRBJ2-7,-,TRBD1,TRBV6-6,TGCGCCAGCAGTTACTCGACAGGGGGCGAGCAGTACTTC,CASSYSTGGEQYF
16,TRBJ2-1,-,-,TRBV20-1,TGCAGTGCTAGTCCAGAGCGGGCGGGCATTTACAATGAGCAGTTCTTC,CSASPERAGIYNEQFF
15,TRBJ2-1,-,TRBD2,TRBV20-1,TGCAGTGCTAGGGAGGTACTAGCGGATTACAATGAGCAGTTCTTC,CSAREVLADYNEQFF
15,TRBJ2-7,-,TRBD2,TRBV11-2,TGTGCCAGCAGCATTATAGCGGGAGTCGTCTACGAGCAGTACTTC,CASSIIAGVVYEQYF
13,TRBJ1-1,many,-,TRBV12-3/TRBV12-4,TGCGCCAGCAGCTTGAGGCAGAACACTGAAGCTTTCTTT,CASSLRQNTEAFF
15,TRBJ2-2,few,-,TRBV25-1,TGTGCCAGCAGGAAGGATATAGGGGTGGCCGGGGAGCTGTTTTTT,CASRKDIGVAGELFF
14,TRBJ2-3,many,TRBD1,TRBV2,TGTGCCAGCAAAAGGGACAGTGGCATGTATACGCAGTATTTT,CASKRDSGMYTQYF
14,TRBJ2-7,many,TRBD2,TRBV6-6,TGTGCCAGCAGTTACGATGCGGGAGCCTACGAGCGGTACTTC,CASSYDAGAYERYF
17,TRBJ2-1,many,TRBD2,TRBV20-1,TGCAGTGCTAGGAGACTAGCGGGCCTGGAGATCTACAATGAGCAGTTCTTC,CSARRLAGLEIYNEQFF
14,TRBJ2-7,-,-,TRBV12-3/TRBV12-4,TGTGCCAGCAGCCCCCTAGTCGGAACCTACGAGCAGTACTTC,CASSPLVGTYEQYF
16,TRBJ1-5,-,-,TRBV12-3/TRBV12-4,TGTGCCAGCAGTTTAGGGTTCGGCCCCAGCAATCAGCCCCAGCATTTT,CASSLGFGPSNQPQHF
17,TRBJ2-1,once,TRBD2,TRBV9,TGTGCCAGCAGCGTAGCCCCCCCGAGCGGGAGTGACAATGAGCAGTTCTTC,CASSVAPPSGSDNEQFF
15,TRBJ2-2,-,-,TRBV5-1,TGCGCCAGCAGCTTGGTGGACAGAAACACCGGGGAGCTGTTTTTT,CASSLVDRNTGELFF
14,TRBJ2-7,-,-,TRBV20-1,TGCAGTGCTTCTCGACTTGCTCTGGTCGACGAGCAGTACTTC,CSASRLALVDEQYF
15,TRBJ2-3,many,-,TRBV11-3,TGTGCCAGCAGCTTGGGCCAGGGGAGGACAAATACGCAGTATTTT,CASSLGQGRTNTQYF
13,TRBJ1-1,few,-,TRBV7-2,TGTGCCAGCAGCTTAGTTCCGGGGTTAGAAGCTTTCTTT,CASSLVPGLEAFF
15,TRBJ1-1,many,-,TRBV5-1,TGCGCCAGCAGCTTGGCCGGGAGGGGTCCGACTGAAGCTTTCTTT,CASSLAGRGPTEAFF
14,TRBJ2-1,-,TRBD2,TRBV4-1,TGCGCCAGCAGCCATCGGGGGGGGGCCAATGAGCAGTTCTTC,CASSHRGGANEQFF
15,TRBJ2-2,-,TRBD2,TRBV9,TGTGCCAGCAGCGTAGTGTCCAGCGGGGCCGGGGAGCTGTTTTTT,CASSVVSSGAGELFF
14,TRBJ2-5,-,-,TRBV5-1,TGCGCCAGCAGCTGGTTTGAGGTAGGGAATGAGCAGTACTTC,CASSWFEVGNEQYF
17,TRBJ1-5,-,-,TRBV12-3/TRBV12-4,TGTGCCAGCAGTTTCGGGGTGGCAGGGAATAGCAATCAGCCCCAGCATTTT,CASSFGVAGNSNQPQHF
16,TRBJ2-3,-,-,TRBV5-1,TGCGCCAGCAGTTGGACCCTAGCTGGGGGAACAGATACGCAGTATTTT,CASSWTLAGGTDTQYF
15,TRBJ2-2,once,-,TRBV12-3/TRBV12-4,TGTGCCAGCAGTCCAGGGAGTTCCAACACCGGGGAGCTGTTTTTT,CASSPGSSNTGELFF
13,TRBJ2-1,-,-,TRBV28,TGTGCCAGCACCGAGACTACTTACAATGAGCAGTTCTTC,CASTETTYNEQFF
14,TRBJ2-3,many,-,TRBV20-1,TGCAGTGCTAGACCGGCAGAAACCACAGATACGCAGTATTTT,CSARPAETTDTQYF
13,TRBJ2-6,-,-,TRBV6-2/TRBV6-3,TGTGCCTCCCTAAACTCTGGGGCCAACGTCCTGACTTTC,CASLNSGANVLTF
14,TRBJ2-1,many,TRBD1,TRBV24-1,TGTGCCACCAGCGGGACAGGGGCTCCCAATGAGCAGTTCTTC,CATSGTGAPNEQFF
15,TRBJ1-6,-,TRBD1,TRBV7-3,TGTGCCAGCAGTATACGACAGGGAGATAATTCACCCCTCCACTTT,CASSIRQGDNSPLHF
16,TRBJ1-6,-,TRBD1,TRBV5-1,TGCGCCAGCAGCACCCACAGACAGGGCGATAATTCACCCCTCCACTTT,CASSTHRQGDNSPLHF
15,TRBJ2-3,-,TRBD2,TRBV20-1,TGCAGTGCTAGCACCCGTAGCGGGAGCACAGATACGCAGTATTTT,CSASTRSGSTDTQYF
14,TRBJ2-3,once,TRBD2,TRBV20-1,TGCAGTGCTAGGGTTGCGGGAGTCGGAGATACGCAGTATTTT,CSARVAGVGDTQYF
14,TRBJ2-3,-,TRBD1,TRBV25-1,TGTGCCAGCAGTGGATGGACAGGGGAGGATACGCAGTATTTT,CASSGWTGEDTQYF
15,TRBJ1-2,-,TRBD1,TRBV4-2,TGTACCAGCAGCCAAAGACAGGGAAACAAATATGGCTACACCTTC,CTSSQRQGNKYGYTF